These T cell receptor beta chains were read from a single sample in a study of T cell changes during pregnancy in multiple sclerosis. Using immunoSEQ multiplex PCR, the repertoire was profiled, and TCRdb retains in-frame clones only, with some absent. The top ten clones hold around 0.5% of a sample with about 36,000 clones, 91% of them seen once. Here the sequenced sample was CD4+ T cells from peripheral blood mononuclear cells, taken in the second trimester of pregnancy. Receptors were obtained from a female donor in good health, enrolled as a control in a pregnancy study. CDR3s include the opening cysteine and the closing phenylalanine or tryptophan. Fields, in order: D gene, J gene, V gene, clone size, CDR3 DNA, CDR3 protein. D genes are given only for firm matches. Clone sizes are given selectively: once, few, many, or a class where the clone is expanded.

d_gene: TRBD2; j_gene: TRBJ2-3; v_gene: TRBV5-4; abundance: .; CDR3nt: TGTGCCAGCAGCCCGACTAGCGTCGCCTCGACAGATACGCAGTATTTT; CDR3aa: CASSPTSVASTDTQYF
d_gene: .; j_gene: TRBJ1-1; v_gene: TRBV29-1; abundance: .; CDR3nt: TGCAGCGCCGCGGTCGGGGGACCGAACACTGAAGCTTTCTTT; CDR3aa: CSAAVGGPNTEAFF
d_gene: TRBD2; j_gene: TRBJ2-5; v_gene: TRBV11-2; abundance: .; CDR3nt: TGTGCCAGCAGCTTAGCGGGAGGGCTTGAGACCCAGTACTTC; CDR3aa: CASSLAGGLETQYF
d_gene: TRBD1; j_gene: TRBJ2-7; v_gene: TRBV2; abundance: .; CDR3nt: TGTGCCAGCAGTGATCCCGGGACAGGGGCCTACGAGCAGTACTTC; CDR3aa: CASSDPGTGAYEQYF
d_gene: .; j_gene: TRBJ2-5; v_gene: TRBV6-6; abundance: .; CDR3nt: TGTGCCAGCAGTCCCAGGGTACGGGAGACCCAGTACTTC; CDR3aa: CASSPRVRETQYF
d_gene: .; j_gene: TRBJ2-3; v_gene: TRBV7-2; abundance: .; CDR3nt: TGTGCCAGCAGCTCACTCTTAACAGATACGCAGTATTTT; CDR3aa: CASSSLLTDTQYF
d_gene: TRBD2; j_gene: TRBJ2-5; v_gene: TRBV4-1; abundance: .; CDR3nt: TGCGCCAGCAGCCAGACCGGGACTAGCGGGACAGAGACCCAGTACTTC; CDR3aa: CASSQTGTSGTETQYF
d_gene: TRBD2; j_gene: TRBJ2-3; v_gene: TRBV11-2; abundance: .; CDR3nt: TGTGCCAGCAGCTTAGTAGCGCGTCTAGCGGGGAGCACAGATACGCAGTATTTT; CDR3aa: CASSLVARLAGSTDTQYF
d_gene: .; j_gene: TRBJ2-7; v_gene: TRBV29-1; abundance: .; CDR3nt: TGCAGCGTTGGTTTCTTCTTCTCCGAGCAGTACTTC; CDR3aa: CSVGFFFSEQYF
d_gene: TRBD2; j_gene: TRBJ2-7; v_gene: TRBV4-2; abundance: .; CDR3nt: TGTGCCAGCAGCCAAGGGGCGGGAGGGCCTTTCTACGAGCAGTACTTC; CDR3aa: CASSQGAGGPFYEQYF
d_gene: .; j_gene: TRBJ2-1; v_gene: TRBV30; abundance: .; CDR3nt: TGTGCCTGGAAATGGCTAGCAGGTCGTGTTGCGCAGTTCTTC; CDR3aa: CAWKWLAGRVAQFF
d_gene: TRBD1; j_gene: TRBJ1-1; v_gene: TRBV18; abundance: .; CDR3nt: TGTGCCAGCTCACCCCAAGGGACCGGGACAGGGAGGGGAGGCACTGAAGCTTTCTTT; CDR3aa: CASSPQGTGTGRGGTEAFF
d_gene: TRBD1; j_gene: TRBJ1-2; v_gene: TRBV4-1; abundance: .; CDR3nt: TGCGCCAGCAGCCAGCCCGGACAGGGAAAGGGATTTAAGCATGGCTACACCTTC; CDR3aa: CASSQPGQGKGFKHGYTF
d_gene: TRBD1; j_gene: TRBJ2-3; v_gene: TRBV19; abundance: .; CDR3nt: TGTGCCAGTAGTAGGGACAGCCCGTGGACAGATACGCAGTATTTT; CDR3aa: CASSRDSPWTDTQYF
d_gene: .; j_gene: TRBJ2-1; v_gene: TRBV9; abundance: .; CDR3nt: TGTGCCAGCAGCGTAGTCGGGAGCTCCTACAATGAGCAGTTCTTC; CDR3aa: CASSVVGSSYNEQFF
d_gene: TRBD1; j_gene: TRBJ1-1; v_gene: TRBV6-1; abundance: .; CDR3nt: TGTGCCAGCCGGGACAGGGCATACACTGAAGCTTTCTTT; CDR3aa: CASRDRAYTEAFF
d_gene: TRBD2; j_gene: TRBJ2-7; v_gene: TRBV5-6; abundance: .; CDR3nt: TGTGCCAGCAGCAAGGGACTAGCGGCAAGGGACGGGGAGCAGTACTTC; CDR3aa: CASSKGLAARDGEQYF
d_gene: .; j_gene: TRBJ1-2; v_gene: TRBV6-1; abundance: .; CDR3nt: TGTGCCAGCAGCCCCACCAGGGAGGTCACGGCGGGTACCTTC; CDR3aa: CASSPTREVTAGTF
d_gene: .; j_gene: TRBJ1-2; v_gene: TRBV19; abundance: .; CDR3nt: TGTGCCAGTAGTCCACGCCAGGGGGGCTACACCTTC; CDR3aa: CASSPRQGGYTF
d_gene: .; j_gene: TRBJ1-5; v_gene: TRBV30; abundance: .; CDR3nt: TGTGCCTGGAGTTTGGCAGGGGTGCAGCCCCAGCATTTT; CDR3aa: CAWSLAGVQPQHF
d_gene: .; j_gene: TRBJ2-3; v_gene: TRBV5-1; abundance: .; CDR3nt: TGCGCCAGCTCCCAGGTCGGGATCGGGGCAGATACGCAGTATTTT; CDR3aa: CASSQVGIGADTQYF
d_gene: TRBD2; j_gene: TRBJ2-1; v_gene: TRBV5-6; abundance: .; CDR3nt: TGTGCCAGCAGCCCTCACCTACTTAGCGGGAGAGGCTACAATGAGCAGTTCTTC; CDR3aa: CASSPHLLSGRGYNEQFF
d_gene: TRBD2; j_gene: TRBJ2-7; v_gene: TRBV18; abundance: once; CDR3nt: TGTGCCAGCTCCCCAAGGACTAGCGGGAGTACGTACGAGCAGTACTTC; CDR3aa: CASSPRTSGSTYEQYF
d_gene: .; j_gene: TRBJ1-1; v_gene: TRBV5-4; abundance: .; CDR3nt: TGTGCCAGCACCAAACAGGGGAACACTGAAGCTTTCTTT; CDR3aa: CASTKQGNTEAFF
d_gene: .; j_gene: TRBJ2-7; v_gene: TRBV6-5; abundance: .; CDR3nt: TGTGCCAGCAGTTACGGCCCCCCACCCTACGAGCAGTACTTC; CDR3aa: CASSYGPPPYEQYF
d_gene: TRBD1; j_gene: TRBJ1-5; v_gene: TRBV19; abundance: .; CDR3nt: TGTGCCAGTAGTATAGGCAGGGGGAATCAGCCCCAGCATTTT; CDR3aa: CASSIGRGNQPQHF
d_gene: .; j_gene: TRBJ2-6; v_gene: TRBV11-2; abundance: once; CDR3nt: TGTGCCAGCAGCTTTATGAGGTCTGGGGCCAACGTCCTGACTTTC; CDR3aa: CASSFMRSGANVLTF
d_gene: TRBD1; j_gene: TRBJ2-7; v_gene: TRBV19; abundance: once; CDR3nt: TGTGCCAGTAGTATAGGGGACAGGGTAGGCGAGCAGTACTTC; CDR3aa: CASSIGDRVGEQYF
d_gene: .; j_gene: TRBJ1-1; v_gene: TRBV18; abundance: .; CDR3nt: TGTGCCAGCTCACGTGACATGAACACTGAAGCTTTCTTT; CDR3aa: CASSRDMNTEAFF
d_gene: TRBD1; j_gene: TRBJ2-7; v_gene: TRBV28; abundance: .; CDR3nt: TGTGCCAGCAGTCTCCCCTGGACAGGGACCTACGAGCAGTACTTC; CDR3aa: CASSLPWTGTYEQYF
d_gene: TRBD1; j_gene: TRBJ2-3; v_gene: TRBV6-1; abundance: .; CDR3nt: TGTGCCAGCCCGGGACAGGGTGAGACAGATACGCAGTATTTT; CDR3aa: CASPGQGETDTQYF
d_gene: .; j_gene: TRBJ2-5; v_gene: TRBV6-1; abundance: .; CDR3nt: TGTGCCAGCAGTGAATACGAGGGAGGAGGAGAGACCCAGTACTTC; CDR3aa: CASSEYEGGGETQYF
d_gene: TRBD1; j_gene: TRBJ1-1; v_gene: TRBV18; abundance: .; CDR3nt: TGTGCCAGCTCACCTCGACAGGGTAATCCCACTGAAGCTTTCTTT; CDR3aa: CASSPRQGNPTEAFF
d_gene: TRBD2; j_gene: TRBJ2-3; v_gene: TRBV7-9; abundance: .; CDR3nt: TGTGCCAGCAGCTTAGTTAGCGGGAGGGCTGATACGCAGTATTTT; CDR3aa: CASSLVSGRADTQYF
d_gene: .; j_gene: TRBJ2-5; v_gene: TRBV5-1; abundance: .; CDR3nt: TGCGCCAGCAGCTCCCGTGGGGGCACAGAGACCCAGTACTTC; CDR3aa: CASSSRGGTETQYF
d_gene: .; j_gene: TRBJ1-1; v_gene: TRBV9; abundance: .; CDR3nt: TGTGCCAGCAGCGTGAGGATTGAAGACACTGAAGCTTTCTTT; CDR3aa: CASSVRIEDTEAFF
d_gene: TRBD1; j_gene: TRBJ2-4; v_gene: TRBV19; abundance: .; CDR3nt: TGTGCCAGTAGTATTCGGCAGGGGGCTTTCAACATTCAGTACTTC; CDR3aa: CASSIRQGAFNIQYF
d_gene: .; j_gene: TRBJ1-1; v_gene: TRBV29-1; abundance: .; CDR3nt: TGCAGCGCTACAGGTCTGAACACTGAAGCTTTCTTT; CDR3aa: CSATGLNTEAFF
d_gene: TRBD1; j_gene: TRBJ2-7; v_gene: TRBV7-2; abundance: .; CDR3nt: TGTGCCAGCAGAATAATGGGACAGGGAGTCTACGAGCAGTACTTC; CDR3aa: CASRIMGQGVYEQYF
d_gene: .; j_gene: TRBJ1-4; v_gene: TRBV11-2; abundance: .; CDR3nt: TGTGCCAGCAGCTCCCCGGCGGGGGGAAGGACTAATGAAAAACTGTTTTTT; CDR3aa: CASSSPAGGRTNEKLFF
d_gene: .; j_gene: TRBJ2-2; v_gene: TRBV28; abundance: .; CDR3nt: TGTGCCAGCGAACAGGGTTGGGCCGGGGAGCTGTTTTTT; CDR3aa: CASEQGWAGELFF
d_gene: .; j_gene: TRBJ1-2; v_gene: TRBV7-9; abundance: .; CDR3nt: TGTGCCAGCAGCCCCGAGGCCTATGGCTACACCTTC; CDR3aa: CASSPEAYGYTF
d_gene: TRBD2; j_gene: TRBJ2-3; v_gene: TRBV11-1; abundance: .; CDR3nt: TGTGCCAGCAGCTCAAGCTCCGGGACTAGCCGGTATACGCAGTATTTT; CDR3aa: CASSSSSGTSRYTQYF
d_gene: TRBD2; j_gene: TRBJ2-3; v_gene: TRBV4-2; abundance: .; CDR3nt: TGTGCCAGCAGCCAGGGGACTAGCGGGGGGGCAGATACGCAGTATTTT; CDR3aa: CASSQGTSGGADTQYF
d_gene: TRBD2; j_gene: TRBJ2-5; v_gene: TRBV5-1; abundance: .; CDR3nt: TGCGCCAGCAGCGAAATAGCGGGAGGTGAGACCCAGTACTTC; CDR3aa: CASSEIAGGETQYF
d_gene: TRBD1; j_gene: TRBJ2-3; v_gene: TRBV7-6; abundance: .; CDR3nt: TGTGCCAGCAGCCTAGGGGGGACAGGGGGCACAGATACGCAGTATTTT; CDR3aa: CASSLGGTGGTDTQYF
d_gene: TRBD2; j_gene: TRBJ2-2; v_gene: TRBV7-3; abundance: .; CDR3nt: TGTGCCAGCAGCTTCGGGGGGACCGGGGAGCTGTTTTTT; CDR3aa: CASSFGGTGELFF
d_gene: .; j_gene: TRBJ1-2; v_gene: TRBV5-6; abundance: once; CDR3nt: TGTGCCAGCAGCTTGATGAGGGGGGGCTACACCTTC; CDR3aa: CASSLMRGGYTF
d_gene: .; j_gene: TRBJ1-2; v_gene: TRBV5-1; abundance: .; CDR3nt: TGCGCCAGCAGCTTGGGATGGGGAGACTATGGCTACACCTTC; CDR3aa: CASSLGWGDYGYTF
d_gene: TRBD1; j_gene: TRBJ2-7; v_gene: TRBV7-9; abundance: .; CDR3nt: TGTGCCAGCAGCGACCCGGGACAGACCGCCTACGAGCAGTACTTC; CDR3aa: CASSDPGQTAYEQYF